The clone carrying this TCR beta chain occurred a few times. The sample comes from a study of T cells of healthy individuals. TCRdb processed the 5' RACE reads anew with MiXCR; each CDR3 protein has one entry. Here the sample spans about 96,000 distinct CDR3 sequences, roughly 18% being singletons. This TCR came from a human donor in good health.

The CDR3 DNA is TGTGCCAGCAGCCCCGGGACAGGGGACTACAATGAGCAGTTCTTC. It specifies CASSPGTGDYNEQFF. The chain has TRBV12-3 or TRBV12-4 and TRBJ2-1, with 10 positions matching TRBD1. The CDR3 has 15 residues. V gave up 6 bases and J gave up 3 bases; unmatched junction bases: 5.